Below, one T cell receptor (beta chain) is given with its context. The antigen this receptor binds is unknown. No clone much larger than this one lies a single base away; base qualities are absent. This specimen comes from a study of cytomegalovirus exposure and HLA in healthy donors (dated by TCRdb to 2016 to 2017). For context, the study as a whole: An earlier analysis of approximately 640 of the donors reported approximately 270 Gb of sequence data and around 110 million unique TCR beta sequences from 150 million to 200 million T cells. Roughly 300 gigabases of sequencing data and roughly 90 million unique TCR sequences were included in an early release covering roughly 700 HLA-typed donors. Of the roughly 400 genotyped donors, around 81% fell in the genetic ancestry cluster associated with self-reported Caucasian donors. The study was designed to test whether signatures of past pathogen exposure could be identified by cataloging public T cell receptors. The study profiled the T cell repertoires of hundreds of subjects by immunosequencing and related them to cytomegalovirus serostatus. In addition to the first cohort of 650 to 750 subjects, a separate validation cohort of 130 or so different subjects was used. The study combined high-throughput TCR immunosequencing, statistical association of individual TCRs with disease status, and machine learning to predict cytomegalovirus infection status. In a later analysis, previously published TCR beta repertoires from about 640 donors were re-analyzed and high-resolution HLA genotyping was added so that TCR occurrence patterns could be studied. Rather than drawing on any new phenotypic data, the later analysis identified candidate immune exposures from TCR beta sequences and the way those sequences occurred across donors. To decide whether each TCR beta V gene segment behaved as functional or pseudogenic, an earlier analysis of over 500 of the donors relied on high-throughput TCR beta sequencing. Alongside the repertoire data, information on donor age, sex, ethnicity and CMV serostatus was compiled. In a later genetic analysis, genome-wide SNP genotypes for about 65% of the roughly 700 donors were used, and that subset was treated as a discovery cohort. All discovery cohort repertoires had been generated using a single sequencing platform. Both class I and class II loci were covered by HLA typing, at four-digit resolution. The number of donors typed differed by locus, with about 620-630 for A, B, C, DRB1 and DQB1, more than 500 for DQA1, 600 to 610 for DPA1, and around 450 for DPB1. Roughly 5 DR-DQ haplotypes were handled as single units for association and clustering, since linkage in the cohort was strong. Among 398 genotyped donors of the cohort, an average of roughly 240,000 unique TCR beta nucleotide sequences were sequenced per donor, around a sixth of them non-productive.

What the authors observed across the whole study: Compared with the roughly 700-donor mean, donors in an Asian-associated ancestry cluster had fewer N-insertions in productive TCRs, according to a later genetic analysis. A later analysis associated about 17,000 TCR beta sequences with specific HLA alleles at a false discovery rate of 0.05. Most TCR sequences were seen in very few donors, while some public TCRs were found in many individuals. V-gene and J-gene trimming of TCR beta chains was associated with a missense DCLRE1C variant in a later genetic analysis, and the association was replicated in an independent cohort. Only TCR beta chains were sequenced in this cohort, and the absence of alpha or paired-chain data limited detectable features. HLA typing was unavailable for some donors at each locus, so association tests used only the typed subset. Correlated functional status among segregating V segments might reflect linkage disequilibrium, but an unknown experimental factor could not be ruled out. In an earlier analysis of about 600 of the donors, most TCR beta V segments appeared in productive rearrangements about 87% or about 30% of the time, broadly matching IMGT annotations. A total of fewer than 200 TCR beta chains were listed by the study as associated with cytomegalovirus. Presence/absence analyses assumed roughly uniform sequencing depth across donors, an assumption that may not hold. A few of the identified cytomegalovirus-associated TCR beta chains were confirmed in vitro to be specific for cytomegalovirus antigens. Strong co-occurrence of HLA alleles, especially DR and DQ, made assigning TCR associations to individual alleles difficult. About 15 rarely observed V segments, including chromosome 9 orphons, were excluded from the earlier analysis of approximately 600 of the donors because counts were too low. Some IMGT-functional V segments, including TRBV6-2 and TRBV6-3, could not be distinguished by the 87-base-pair reads and were therefore excluded. The only immune exposure information available for the cohort was CMV serostatus. A further reported finding was that TCR beta sequences accurately predicted the HLA-A and HLA-B alleles for most subjects in the first cohort. A group of highly shared sequence variants was considered likely to be a technical artifact of the sequencing pipeline. The authors suggested that the approach could potentially be extended to other disease states and immunological phenotypes. In both the original and validation cohorts, the classifier was reported to diagnose cytomegalovirus status with high specificity and sensitivity. Most CMV-associated TCR beta chains appeared to be HLA-restricted in a later analysis, and the HLA associations seemed to be driven largely by CMV exposure. In a later analysis, HLA-associated TCR beta chains showed more clonal expansion and lower generation probabilities than non-associated chains that were equally common. In a later analysis, TCR association rates were found to vary across HLA loci, with the most associated TCRs seen for DRB1 alleles and the fewest for HLA-C alleles. In a later analysis, several top co-occurrence clusters were reported to appear linked to parvovirus B19, influenza, CMV and Epstein-Barr virus.

Per the germline V gene, SGDLS is the CDR1 and YYNGEE is the CDR2. Inclusive of the bounding cysteine and phenylalanine, the CDR3 is 15 residues long. The kept DNA is CDR3 alone, 45 bases in frame from the first base. The junction carries 16 bases between V and J, which are trimmed by 0 bases and 7 bases respectively. In total, roughly 670 healthy bone marrow donors made up the cohort. Cohort members were all nominally healthy when sampled, although unrecorded immune exposures were likely present. The donor was CMV seronegative and belonged to the group of roughly 330 seronegative cohort members. A peripheral blood sample was collected from each donor, and TCR beta sequencing was performed on peripheral blood mononuclear cells. The Qiagen DNeasy Blood Extraction Kit was used to extract genomic DNA from the blood cell samples. The library was built by means of the immunoSEQ multiplex PCR assay. The multiplex PCR relied on a mix of 60 forward primers for TCR Vbeta segments and 13 reverse primers for TCR Jbeta segments. The CDR3 region of rearranged TCR beta genes was amplified from genomic DNA with a multiplex PCR assay. On the Illumina HiSeq System, the amplified TCR beta libraries were sequenced as 87-base-pair reads. In the source study's methods: A later analysis tallied around 80 million unique TCR beta chains across the 666 repertoires, and some 12 million of those chains were shared by two or more donors. A nearest-neighbor algorithm error-corrected the raw reads and collapsed the reads into unique sequences, merging closely related sequences to remove PCR and sequencing errors. V, D and J gene segments were assigned by aligning CDR3 sequences to IMGT reference sequences. Each retained sequence needed at least a six-nucleotide match to both a V gene segment and a J gene segment. A rearrangement counted as productive if the CDR3 had no stop codons and remained in frame with V and J, and every other rearrangement counted as non-productive. CDR3 was defined by IMGT convention, running from the second conserved V-encoded cysteine to the conserved J-encoded phenylalanine. Sequences without an unambiguous match to a single V gene segment were excluded from the earlier analysis of about 600 of the donors. An earlier analysis of approximately 590 of the donors called V segments functional above 56.7% productive rearrangements and segregating when the between-donor standard deviation exceeded 5%. A statistical classification framework was built to diagnose cytomegalovirus status from the catalog of TCR beta chain sequences. In a later analysis, V and J genes were assigned by comparing TCR nucleotide sequences against IMGT/GENE-DB human TR gene sequences. Using the TCRdist pipeline, a later analysis assigned CDR3 sequences along with most-parsimonious VDJ recombination scenarios. In a later analysis, every TCR beta chain was defined by the combination of its CDR3 amino acid sequence and its V-gene family, and reads without a unique V-gene family were dropped. In a later analysis, a few hundred highly shared, low-generation-probability nucleotide sequences were removed to address suspected cross-contamination and a sequencing artifact. In a later analysis, a clonal expansion index was calculated for each public chain from normalized within-repertoire ranks of inferred template counts. In a later analysis, generation probabilities were computed with a VDJ recombination model fitted to out-of-frame rearrangements, and the resulting probabilities were checked against IGoR. Hypergeometric tests were used in a later analysis to score TCR-TCR, TCR-HLA and TCR-CMV co-occurrence, with a repertoire-size bias correction applied to the TCR pairs. False discovery rates were estimated in a later analysis by permuting HLA or CMV assignments 20 times. A later analysis grouped co-occurring TCRs with DBSCAN, adding TCRdist sequence similarity when clustering within HLA-allele-positive subsets. Repertoires with fewer than 30,000 or more than 120,000 public chains, plus five repertoires with anomalous nucleotide sharing, were excluded from co-occurrence clustering. This immuneACCESS table, as held by TCRdb, lists in-frame sequences with V and J called but not all clones. Of the missing ones, under half trace to an unresolved V gene in checked studies; the others have no known cause. Clone size and V and J calls were adopted from that table, with D and trimming inferred from the DNA. This sample lists tens of thousands of clones; 75% to 80% were detected once. Of the sample, roughly 3% is held by the ten largest clones.

The TCR sequence derives from a man between 18 and 35 years old in good health and CMV-seronegative. Sequenced material: PBMCs. Recombination linked TRBV9 to TRBJ1-2; the best D guess is TRBD1, with 5 bases matching. Read as DNA, the sequence is TGTGCCAGCAGCGTAGTATCAGGAGACAGAGGTGGCTACACCTTC. It translates to CASSVVSGDRGGYTF. Reference TRBV9 and TRBJ1-2 genes cover what lies past the CDR3, so the full variable domain is DSGVTQTPKHLITATGQRVTLRCSPRSGDLSVYWYQQSLDQGLQFLIQYYNGEERAKGNILERFSAQQFPDLHSELNLSSLELGDSALYFCASSVVSGDRGGYTFGSGTRLTVV.